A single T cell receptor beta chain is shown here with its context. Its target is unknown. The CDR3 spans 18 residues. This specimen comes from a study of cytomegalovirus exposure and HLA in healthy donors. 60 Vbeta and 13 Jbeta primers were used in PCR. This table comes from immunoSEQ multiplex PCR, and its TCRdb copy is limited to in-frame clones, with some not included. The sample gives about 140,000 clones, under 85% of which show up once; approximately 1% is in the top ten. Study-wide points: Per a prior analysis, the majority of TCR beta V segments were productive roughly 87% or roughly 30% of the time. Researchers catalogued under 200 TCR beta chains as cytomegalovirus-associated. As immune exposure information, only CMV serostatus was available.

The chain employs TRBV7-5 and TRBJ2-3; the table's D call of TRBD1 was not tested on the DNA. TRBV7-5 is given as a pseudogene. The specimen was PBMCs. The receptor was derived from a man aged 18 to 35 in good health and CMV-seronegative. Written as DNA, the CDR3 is TGTGCCAGAAGCTCACCTTTGACAGGAAAAGGACCCACAGATACGCAGTATTTT. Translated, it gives CARSSPLTGKGPTDTQYF.